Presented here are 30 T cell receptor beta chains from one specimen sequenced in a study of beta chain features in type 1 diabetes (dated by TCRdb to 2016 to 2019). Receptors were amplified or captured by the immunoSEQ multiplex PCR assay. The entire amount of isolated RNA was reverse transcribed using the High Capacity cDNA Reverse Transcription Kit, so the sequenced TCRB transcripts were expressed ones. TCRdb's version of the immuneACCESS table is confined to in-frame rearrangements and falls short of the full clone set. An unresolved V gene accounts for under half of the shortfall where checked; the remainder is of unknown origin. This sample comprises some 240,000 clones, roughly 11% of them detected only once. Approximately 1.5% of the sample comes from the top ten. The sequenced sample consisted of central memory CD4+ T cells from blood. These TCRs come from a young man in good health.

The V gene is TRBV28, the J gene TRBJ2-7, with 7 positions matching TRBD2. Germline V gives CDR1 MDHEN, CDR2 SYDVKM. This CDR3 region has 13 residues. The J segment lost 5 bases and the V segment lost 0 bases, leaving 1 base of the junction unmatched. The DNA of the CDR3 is TGTGCCAGCAGTTTATGGGGGGGGAACGAGCAGTACTTC. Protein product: CASSLWGGNEQYF.

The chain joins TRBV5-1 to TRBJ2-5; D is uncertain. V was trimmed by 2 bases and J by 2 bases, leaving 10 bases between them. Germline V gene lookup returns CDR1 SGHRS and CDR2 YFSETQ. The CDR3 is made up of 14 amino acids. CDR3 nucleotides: TGCGCCAGCAGCTTCTCGGGTCATCAAGAGACCCAGTACTTC. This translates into CASSFSGHQETQYF.

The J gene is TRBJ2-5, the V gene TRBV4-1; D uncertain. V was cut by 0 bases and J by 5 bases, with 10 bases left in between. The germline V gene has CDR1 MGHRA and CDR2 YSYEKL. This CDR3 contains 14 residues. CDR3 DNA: TGCGCCAGCAGCCAAGATGCGGTCCGGGAGACCCAGTACTTC. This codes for CASSQDAVRETQYF.

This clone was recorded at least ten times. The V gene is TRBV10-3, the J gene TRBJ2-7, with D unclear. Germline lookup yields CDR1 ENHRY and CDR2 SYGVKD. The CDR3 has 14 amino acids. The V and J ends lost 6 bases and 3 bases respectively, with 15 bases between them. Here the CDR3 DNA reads TGTGCCATCAGAGCCGGGCCCATTTTCTACGAGCAGTACTTC. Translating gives CAIRAGPIFYEQYF.

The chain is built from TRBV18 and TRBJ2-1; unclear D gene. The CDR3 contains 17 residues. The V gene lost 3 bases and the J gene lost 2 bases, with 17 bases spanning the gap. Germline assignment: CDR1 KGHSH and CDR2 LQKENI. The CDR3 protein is CASSPTTDGRAYNEQFF. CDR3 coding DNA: TGTGCCAGCTCACCCACAACCGACGGGCGCGCCTACAATGAGCAGTTCTTC.

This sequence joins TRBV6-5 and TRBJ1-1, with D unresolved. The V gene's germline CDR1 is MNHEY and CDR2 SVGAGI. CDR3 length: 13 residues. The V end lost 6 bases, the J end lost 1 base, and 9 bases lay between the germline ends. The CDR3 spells CASRPRGNTEAFF. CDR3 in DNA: TGTGCCAGCAGACCCAGAGGGAACACTGAAGCTTTCTTT.

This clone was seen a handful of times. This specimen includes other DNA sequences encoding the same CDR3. This chain's CDR3 is CASSPRRTGNTEAFF. As DNA, the CDR3 is TGTGCCAGCAGCCCAAGGAGGACTGGAAACACTGAAGCTTTCTTT. The rearrangement links TRBV14 to TRBJ1-1; D gene uncertain. V shed 4 bases and J shed 2 bases, with 14 bases lying between them. The CDR3 extends over 15 amino acids. The germline gives CDR1 SGHDN, CDR2 FVKESK. The full variable domain, rest sourced from reference TRBV14 and TRBJ1-1, is EAGVTQFPSHSVIEKGQTVTLRCDPISGHDNLYWYRRVMGKEIKFLLHFVKESKQDESGMPNNRFLAERTGGTYSTLKVQPAELEDSGVYFCASSPRRTGNTEAFFGQGTRLTVV.

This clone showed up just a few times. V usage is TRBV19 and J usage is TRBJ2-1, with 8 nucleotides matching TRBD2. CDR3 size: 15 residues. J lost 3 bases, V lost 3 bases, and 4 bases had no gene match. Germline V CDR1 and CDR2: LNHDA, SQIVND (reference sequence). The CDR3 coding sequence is TGTGCCAGTAGTATTGGGAGCGGGAGCTACAATGAGCAGTTCTTC. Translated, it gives CASSIGSGSYNEQFF. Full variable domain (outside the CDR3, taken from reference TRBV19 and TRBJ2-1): DGGITQSPKYLFRKEGQNVTLSCEQNLNHDAMYWYRQDPGQGLRLIYYSQIVNDFQKGDIAEGYSVSREKKESFPLTVTSAQKNPTAFYLCASSIGSGSYNEQFFGPGTRLTVL.

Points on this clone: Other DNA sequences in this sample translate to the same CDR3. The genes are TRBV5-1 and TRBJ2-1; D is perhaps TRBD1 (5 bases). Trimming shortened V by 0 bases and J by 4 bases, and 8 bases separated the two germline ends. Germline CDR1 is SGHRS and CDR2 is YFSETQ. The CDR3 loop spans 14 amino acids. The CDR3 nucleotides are TGCGCCAGCAGCTTGGTGCAGGGATACAATGAGCAGTTCTTC. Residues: CASSLVQGYNEQFF. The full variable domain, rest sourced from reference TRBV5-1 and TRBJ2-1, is KAGVTQTPRYLIKTRGQQVTLSCSPISGHRSVSWYQQTPGQGLQFLFEYFSETQRNKGNFPGRFSGRQFSNSRSEMNVSTLELGDSALYLCASSLVQGYNEQFFGPGTRLTVL.

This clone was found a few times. The DNA of the CDR3 is TGCGCCAGCAGCCGTTTGGGACAAACCTCCTACGAGCAGTACTTC. Protein product: CASSRLGQTSYEQYF. The genes are TRBV5-1 and TRBJ2-7; D is perhaps TRBD1 (6 bases). Trimming left V 4 bases short and J 0 bases short, with 14 bases between. CDR3 length: 15 amino acids. The germline CDR1 and CDR2 sequences are SGHRS and YFSETQ.

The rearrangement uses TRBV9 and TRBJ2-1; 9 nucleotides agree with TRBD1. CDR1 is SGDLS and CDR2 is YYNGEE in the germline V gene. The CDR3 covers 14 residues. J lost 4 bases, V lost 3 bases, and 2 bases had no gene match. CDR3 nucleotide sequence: TGTGCCAGCAGCGGCGGACAGGGGTACAATGAGCAGTTCTTC. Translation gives CASSGGQGYNEQFF.

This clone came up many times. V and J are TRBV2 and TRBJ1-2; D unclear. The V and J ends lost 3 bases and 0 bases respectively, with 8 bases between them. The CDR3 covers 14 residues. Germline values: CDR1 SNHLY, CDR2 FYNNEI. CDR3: CASSDSASNYGYTF. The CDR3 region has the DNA TGTGCCAGCAGTGACAGCGCGTCTAACTATGGCTACACCTTC.

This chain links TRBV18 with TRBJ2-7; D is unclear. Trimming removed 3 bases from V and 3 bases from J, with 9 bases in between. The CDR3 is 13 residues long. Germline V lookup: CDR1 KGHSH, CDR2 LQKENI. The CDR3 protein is CASSPGQDYEQYF. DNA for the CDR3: TGTGCCAGCTCACCCGGGCAGGACTACGAGCAGTACTTC.

The CDR3 loop is CASSIRTEQFF. The CDR3 bases are TGCGCCAGCAGCATACGGACAGAGCAGTTCTTC. The rearrangement joins TRBV5-1 to TRBJ2-1, with D possibly being TRBD1 (5 bases). V lost 4 bases and J lost 10, with 9 bases in between. This CDR3 has 11 amino acids. Germline V CDR1 and CDR2: SGHRS, YFSETQ.

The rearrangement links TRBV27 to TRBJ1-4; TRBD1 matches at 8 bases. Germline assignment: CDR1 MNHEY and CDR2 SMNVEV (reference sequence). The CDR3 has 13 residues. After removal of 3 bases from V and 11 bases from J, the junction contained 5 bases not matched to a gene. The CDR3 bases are TGTGCCAGCAGTTTTCGACAGGGGCGGAAACTGTTTTTT. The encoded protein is CASSFRQGRKLFF.

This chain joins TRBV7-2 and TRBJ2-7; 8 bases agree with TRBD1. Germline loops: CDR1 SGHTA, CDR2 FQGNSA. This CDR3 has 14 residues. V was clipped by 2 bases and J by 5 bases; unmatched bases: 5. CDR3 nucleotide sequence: TGTGCCAGCAGCTTATCCAGGGGGCTGAACGAGCAGTACTTC. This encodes CASSLSRGLNEQYF.

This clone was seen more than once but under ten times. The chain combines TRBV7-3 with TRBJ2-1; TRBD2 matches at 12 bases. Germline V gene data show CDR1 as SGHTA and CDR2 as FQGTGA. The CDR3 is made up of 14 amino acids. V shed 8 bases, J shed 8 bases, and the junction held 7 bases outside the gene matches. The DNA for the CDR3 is TGTGCCAGCGGCCGGACTAGCGGGAATGATGAGCAGTTCTTC. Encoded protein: CASGRTSGNDEQFF. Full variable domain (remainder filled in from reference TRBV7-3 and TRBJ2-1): GAGVSQTPSNKVTEKGKYVELRCDPISGHTALYWYRQSLGQGPEFLIYFQGTGAADDSGLPNDRFFAVRPEGSVSTLKIQRTERGDSAVYLCASGRTSGNDEQFFGPGTRLTVL.

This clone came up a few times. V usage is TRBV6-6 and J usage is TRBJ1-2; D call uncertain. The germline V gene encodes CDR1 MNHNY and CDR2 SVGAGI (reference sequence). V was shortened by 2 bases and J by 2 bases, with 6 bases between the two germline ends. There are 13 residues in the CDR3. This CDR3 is CASSYGVNYGYTF. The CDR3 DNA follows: TGTGCCAGCAGTTACGGGGTAAACTATGGCTACACCTTC.

The CDR3 region is CASSPSGKQSTGELFF. In nucleotides, the CDR3 is TGTGCCAGCTCACCGTCCGGGAAGCAGAGCACCGGGGAGCTGTTTTTT. The chain is built from TRBV18 and TRBJ2-2; TRBD2 is a possible D gene (5 bases). Per the germline V gene, CDR1 is KGHSH and CDR2 is LQKENI. The germline V and J ends were trimmed by 3 bases and 4 bases, with 15 bases remaining between them. The CDR3 totals 16 residues. The variable domain in full, with the rest retrieved from reference TRBV18 and TRBJ2-2, is NAGVMQNPRHLVRRRGQEARLRCSPMKGHSHVYWYRQLPEEGLKFMVYLQKENIIDESGMPKERFSAEFPKEGPSILRIQQVVRGDSAAYFCASSPSGKQSTGELFFGEGSRLTVL.

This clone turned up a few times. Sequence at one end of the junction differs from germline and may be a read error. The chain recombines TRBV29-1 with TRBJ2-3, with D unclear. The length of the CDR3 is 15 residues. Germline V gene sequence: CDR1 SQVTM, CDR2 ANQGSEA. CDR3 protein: CSAEYRQISTDTQYF. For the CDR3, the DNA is TGCAGCGCTGAATATAGGCAGATTAGCACAGATACGCAGTATTTT.

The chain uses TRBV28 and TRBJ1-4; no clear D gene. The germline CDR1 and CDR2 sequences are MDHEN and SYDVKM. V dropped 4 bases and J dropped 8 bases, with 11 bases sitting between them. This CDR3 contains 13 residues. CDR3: CASSSNTREKLFF. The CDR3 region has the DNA TGTGCCAGCAGTTCCAACACCCGAGAAAAACTGTTTTTT.

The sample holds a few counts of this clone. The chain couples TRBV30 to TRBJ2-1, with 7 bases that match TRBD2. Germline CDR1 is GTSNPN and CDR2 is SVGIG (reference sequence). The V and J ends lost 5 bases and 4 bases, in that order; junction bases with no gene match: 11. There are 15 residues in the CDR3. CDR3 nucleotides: TGTGCCTGGCGGAAAGGACTAGTTCGATACAATGAGCAGTTCTTC. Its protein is CAWRKGLVRYNEQFF.

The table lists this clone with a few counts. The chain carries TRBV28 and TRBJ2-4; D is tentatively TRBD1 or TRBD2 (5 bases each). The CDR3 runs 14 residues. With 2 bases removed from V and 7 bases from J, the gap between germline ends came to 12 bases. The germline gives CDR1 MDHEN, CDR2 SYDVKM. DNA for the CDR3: TGTGCCAGCAGTTTAGGGGGTGCCCCCAACATTCAGTACTTC. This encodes CASSLGGAPNIQYF.

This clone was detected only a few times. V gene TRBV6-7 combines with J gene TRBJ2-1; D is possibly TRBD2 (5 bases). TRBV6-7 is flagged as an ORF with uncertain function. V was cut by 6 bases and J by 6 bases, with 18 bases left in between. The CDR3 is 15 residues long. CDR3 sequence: CASRFSDNGPNEQFF. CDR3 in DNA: TGTGCCAGCAGATTTAGCGATAACGGTCCCAATGAGCAGTTCTTC.

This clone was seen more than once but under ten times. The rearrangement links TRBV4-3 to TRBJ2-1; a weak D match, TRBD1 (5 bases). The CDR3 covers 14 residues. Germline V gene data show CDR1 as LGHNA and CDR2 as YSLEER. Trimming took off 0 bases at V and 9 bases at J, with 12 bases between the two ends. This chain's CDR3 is CASSQDARGPEQFF. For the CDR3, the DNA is TGCGCCAGCAGCCAAGATGCAAGGGGCCCTGAGCAGTTCTTC.

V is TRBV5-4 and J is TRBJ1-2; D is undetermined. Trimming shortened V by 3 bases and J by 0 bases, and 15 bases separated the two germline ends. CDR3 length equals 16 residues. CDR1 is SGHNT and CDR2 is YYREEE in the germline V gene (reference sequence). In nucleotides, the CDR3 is TGTGCCAGCAGCTATGGTTCAGGACGTACTAACTATGGCTACACCTTC. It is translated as CASSYGSGRTNYGYTF.

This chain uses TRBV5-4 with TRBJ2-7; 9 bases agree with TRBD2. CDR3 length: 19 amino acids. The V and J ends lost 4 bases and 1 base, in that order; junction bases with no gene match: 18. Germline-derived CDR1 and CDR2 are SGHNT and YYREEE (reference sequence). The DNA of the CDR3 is TGTGCCAGCAGCCAAGTTAGGGGGCCGACTAGCGGAAGATCCTACGAGCAGTACTTC. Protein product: CASSQVRGPTSGRSYEQYF.

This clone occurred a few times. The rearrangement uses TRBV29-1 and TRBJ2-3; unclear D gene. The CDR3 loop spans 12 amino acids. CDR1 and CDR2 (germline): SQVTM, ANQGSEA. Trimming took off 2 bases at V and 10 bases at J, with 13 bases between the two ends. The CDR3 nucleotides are TGCAGCGTTGAAACAGATGGACGGGCGCAGTATTTT. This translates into CSVETDGRAQYF.

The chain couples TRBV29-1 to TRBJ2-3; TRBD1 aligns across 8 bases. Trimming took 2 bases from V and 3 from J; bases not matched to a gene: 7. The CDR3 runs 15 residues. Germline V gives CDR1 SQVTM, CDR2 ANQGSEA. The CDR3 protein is CSVEPDRVATDTQYF. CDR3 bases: TGCAGCGTTGAACCGGACAGGGTGGCGACAGATACGCAGTATTTT.

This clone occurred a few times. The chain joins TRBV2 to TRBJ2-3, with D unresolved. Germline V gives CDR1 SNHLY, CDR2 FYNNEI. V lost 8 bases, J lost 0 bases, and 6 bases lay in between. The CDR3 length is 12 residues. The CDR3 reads CASRHSTDTQYF. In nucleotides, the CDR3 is TGTGCCAGCCGCCATAGCACAGATACGCAGTATTTT.